The rows below give T cell receptor beta chains drawn from one sample of a study of T-cell memory formation after mild COVID-19. TCRdb independently ran MiXCR on the 5' RACE reads; one entry per CDR3 protein. The profile shows 450,000 or so distinct CDR3 sequences, 15% to 20% of them singletons. The sample taken for sequencing was PBMCs or a T cell subset sorted from them (not recorded which). These receptors came from an adult woman who had mild COVID-19 (a few samples of this study predate the infection). Cell type and time point are not known. Each CDR3 is given with its conserved first and last residue. The order of the fields is J gene, V gene, D gene, clone size, CDR3 protein, CDR3 DNA. The D gene is left open where the match is weak. Some rows have no size entry. The others give once, few or many, or a class for an expanded clone.

TRBJ1-1,TRBV6-5,.,many,CASSYSGYGVNTEAFF,TGTGCCAGCAGTTACTCGGGGTACGGAGTGAACACTGAAGCTTTCTTT
TRBJ2-7,TRBV20-1,TRBD2,.,CSAVQTSGRREQYF,TGCAGTGCTGTTCAGACTAGCGGGAGACGTGAGCAGTACTTC
TRBJ2-5,TRBV5-6,TRBD2,.,CASSRGTSGDQETQYF,TGTGCCAGCAGCCGGGGGACTAGCGGGGACCAAGAGACCCAGTACTTC
TRBJ2-7,TRBV12-3/TRBV12-4,.,few,CASTLSRMGEQYF,TGTGCCAGCACCCTTTCTAGAATGGGAGAGCAGTACTTC
TRBJ1-2,TRBV5-1,TRBD1,.,CASSLEAGGATYGYTF,TGCGCCAGCAGCTTGGAGGCAGGGGGCGCGACCTATGGCTACACCTTC
TRBJ2-3,TRBV7-3,.,many,CASSLSPLKTDTQYF,TGTGCCAGCAGCTTATCCCCGCTGAAAACAGATACGCAGTATTTT
TRBJ1-1,TRBV5-6,.,few,CASSFTTGRNTEAFF,TGTGCCAGCAGCTTCACCACAGGAAGGAACACTGAAGCTTTCTTT
TRBJ1-2,TRBV6-5,TRBD1,.,CASSSDRGLNGYTF,TGTGCCAGCAGTTCGGACAGGGGGCTAAATGGCTACACCTTC
TRBJ2-1,TRBV4-3,.,few,CASSQDWGINEQFF,TGCGCCAGCAGCCAAGATTGGGGCATCAATGAGCAGTTCTTC
TRBJ2-1,TRBV30,TRBD2,few,CAWSRSGGNEQFF,TGTGCCTGGAGCCGGTCGGGGGGCAATGAGCAGTTCTTC
TRBJ2-7,TRBV5-4,TRBD2,few,CASSPAAAGGFYEQYF,TGTGCCAGCAGCCCTGCGGCGGCGGGGGGCTTCTACGAGCAGTACTTC
TRBJ1-1,TRBV20-1,.,few,CSARYGGPSNTEAFF,TGCAGTGCTAGGTACGGGGGTCCTTCGAACACTGAAGCTTTCTTT
TRBJ2-3,TRBV12-3/TRBV12-4,.,.,CASSLDVGGPDTQYF,TGTGCCAGCAGTCTCGACGTCGGGGGCCCAGATACGCAGTATTTT
TRBJ2-4,TRBV4-3,.,.,CASSQRYRELAKNIQYF,TGCGCCAGCAGCCAACGATACAGGGAACTGGCCAAAAACATTCAGTACTTC
TRBJ1-1,TRBV10-3,.,.,CAIRAEGQAFF,TGTGCCATCAGAGCCGAGGGGCAAGCTTTCTTT
TRBJ2-3,TRBV20-1,TRBD2,.,CSARDRGGGTQYF,TGCAGTGCTAGAGATCGGGGGGGAGGTACGCAGTATTTT
TRBJ1-1,TRBV28,.,once,CASRSTGTPEAFF,TGTGCCAGCAGGTCGACCGGGACACCTGAAGCTTTCTTT
TRBJ1-2,TRBV9,.,.,CASSHRGGSDGYTF,TGTGCCAGCAGCCACCGTGGGGGATCCGATGGCTACACCTTC
TRBJ2-5,TRBV7-7,TRBD1,.,CASSYSGTAKETQYF,TGTGCCAGCAGCTACTCCGGGACAGCAAAAGAGACCCAGTACTTC
TRBJ2-3,TRBV6-5,.,.,CASSYAQTTGSSTDTQYF,TGTGCCAGCAGTTACGCACAAACCACAGGGTCGTCCACAGATACGCAGTATTTT
TRBJ2-3,TRBV20-1,.,.,CSAAASTDTQYF,TGCAGTGCTGCGGCTAGCACAGATACGCAGTATTTT
TRBJ2-1,TRBV9,TRBD2,.,CASSEGTSGGNEQFF,TGTGCCAGCAGCGAGGGGACTAGCGGGGGAAATGAGCAGTTCTTC
TRBJ1-2,TRBV6-5,.,few,CASSYVEDSFGYTF,TGTGCCAGCAGTTACGTCGAGGATTCCTTTGGCTACACCTTC
TRBJ2-1,TRBV6-4,TRBD2,many,CASSDSRRGGNEQFF,TGTGCCAGCAGTGACTCTAGGAGGGGAGGGAATGAGCAGTTCTTC
TRBJ1-4,TRBV29-1,.,few,CSVGGGREKLFF,TGCAGCGTTGGGGGGGGGAGAGAAAAACTGTTTTTT
TRBJ2-1,TRBV24-1,TRBD2,.,CATSDWGGSEQFF,TGTGCCACCAGTGATTGGGGCGGGAGTGAGCAGTTCTTC
TRBJ1-5,TRBV29-1,.,.,CSVVGGWGQPQHF,TGCAGCGTTGTTGGGGGCTGGGGTCAGCCCCAGCATTTT
TRBJ1-4,TRBV24-1,.,.,CATSDGGATNEKLFF,TGTGCCACCAGTGATGGGGGAGCAACTAATGAAAAACTGTTTTTT
TRBJ1-1,TRBV7-9,.,.,CASSLGQGPEAFF,TGTGCCAGCAGCTTGGGGCAGGGACCTGAAGCTTTCTTT
TRBJ2-7,TRBV21-1,.,.,CASSTHRLRLSYEQYF,TGTGCCAGCAGCACGCACCGACTACGCCTCTCCTACGAGCAGTACTTC
TRBJ2-5,TRBV12-3/TRBV12-4,.,few,CASSLWAEETQYF,TGTGCCAGCAGTTTATGGGCTGAAGAGACCCAGTACTTC
TRBJ1-2,TRBV12-3/TRBV12-4,TRBD1,.,CASSSKTGAHYGYTF,TGTGCCAGCAGCTCCAAGACAGGGGCGCACTATGGCTACACCTTC